There are a few counts of the clone carrying this T cell receptor beta chain. The data were obtained in a study of blood T cell repertoires in COVID-19. The germline CDR1 and CDR2 sequences are GTSNPN and SVGIG (reference sequence). V was pared by 1 base and J by 12 bases, with 2 bases of the junction left unmatched. This CDR3 contains 11 residues. The assay was immunoSEQ multiplex PCR, and TCRdb's table has in-frame clones only and misses some. The sample lists roughly 230,000 clones; roughly 90% were seen once. The clonotype was recovered from a human donor in a cohort sampled during active COVID-19. What was sequenced was peripheral blood. The chain links TRBV30 to TRBJ2-4; 8 bases match TRBD1. CDR3: CAWSGQGSQYF. The DNA for the CDR3 is TGTGCCTGGAGTGGACAGGGGTCTCAGTACTTC.